The 22 T cell receptor beta chains listed next were all sequenced from one sample in a study of blood T cell repertoires in COVID-19. Assay used: immunoSEQ multiplex PCR; TCRdb lists only in-frame clones, some missing. The sample has about 290,000 clones; approximately 86% are singletons. The sequenced sample consisted of peripheral blood. Receptor source: a woman in her fifties or sixties with active or convalescent COVID-19.

The chain couples TRBV6-2 or TRBV6-3 to TRBJ2-5; no reliable D call. CDR3 length equals 14 residues. Germline CDR1 reads MNHEY; CDR2 reads SVGEGT. V lost 0 bases and J 4 bases, leaving 9 bases between the germline ends. DNA for the CDR3: TGTGCCAGCAGTTACTCACCGGGTGGAGAGACCCAGTACTTC. Translating gives CASSYSPGGETQYF.

The CDR3 is CASARLTGSGNGYTF. The CDR3 DNA sequence: TGTGCCAGCGCCCGACTGACAGGCTCTGGCAATGGCTACACCTTC. The genes are TRBV2 and TRBJ1-2, with D possibly being TRBD1 (6 bases). Per the germline V gene, CDR1 is SNHLY and CDR2 is FYNNEI. Trimming left V 8 bases short and J 6 bases short, with 22 bases between. The CDR3 covers 15 residues.

This chain connects TRBV9 to TRBJ1-2, with D perhaps TRBD1 (5 bases). This CDR3 has 14 amino acids. The germline V gene has CDR1 SGDLS and CDR2 YYNGEE. V lost 2 bases and J 3 bases, leaving 11 bases between the germline ends. DNA for the CDR3: TGTGCCAGCAGCGTTGGACATACAGACTATGGCTACACCTTC. This sequence encodes CASSVGHTDYGYTF.

The chain links TRBV19 to TRBJ1-1; no definite D call. This CDR3 region has 14 residues. V lost 6 bases and J 1 base, leaving 12 bases between the germline ends. Germline V gives CDR1 LNHDA, CDR2 SQIVND (reference sequence). The CDR3 coding sequence is TGTGCCAGTAGATCGGGGAGAGGGAACACTGAAGCTTTCTTT. This translates into CASRSGRGNTEAFF. Full variable domain (rest looked up from reference TRBV19 and TRBJ1-1): DGGITQSPKYLFRKEGQNVTLSCEQNLNHDAMYWYRQDPGQGLRLIYYSQIVNDFQKGDIAEGYSVSREKKESFPLTVTSAQKNPTAFYLCASRSGRGNTEAFFGQGTRLTVV.

The chain combines TRBV6-1 with TRBJ2-2; D perhaps matches TRBD1 (6 bases). The V gene's germline CDR1 is MNHNS and CDR2 SASEGT. The germline V and J ends were trimmed by 3 bases and 6 bases, with 17 bases remaining between them. The CDR3 runs to 16 residues. CDR3 nucleotide sequence: TGTGCCAGCAGTGACCCGGGACAAAGGTCATCCGGGGAGCTGTTTTTT. It encodes CASSDPGQRSSGELFF.

This rearrangement joins TRBV5-1 to TRBJ2-7; D is perhaps TRBD1 (6 bases). The germline gives CDR1 SGHRS, CDR2 YFSETQ. CDR3 size: 15 residues. Trimming removed 0 bases at V and 0 bases at J, with 10 bases between. CDR3 protein: CASSLETGSSYEQYF. The CDR3 DNA follows: TGCGCCAGCAGCTTGGAGACAGGAAGCTCCTACGAGCAGTACTTC. Variable domain in full (rest from reference TRBV5-1 and TRBJ2-7): KAGVTQTPRYLIKTRGQQVTLSCSPISGHRSVSWYQQTPGQGLQFLFEYFSETQRNKGNFPGRFSGRQFSNSRSEMNVSTLELGDSALYLCASSLETGSSYEQYFGPGTRLTVT.

The V call is TRBV5-8, the J call TRBJ2-1, with TRBD2 matching 10 bases. Trimming cost V 4 bases and J 5 bases; bases outside gene matches: 6. Germline CDR1 reads SGHTS; CDR2 reads YDEGEE. The CDR3 is 15 amino acids. This CDR3 is CASSRLAGVDNEQFF. The CDR3, as DNA: TGTGCCAGCAGCCGTCTAGCGGGAGTGGACAATGAGCAGTTCTTC.

CDR3 DNA sequence: TGTGCCAGCAGCCAAGAAACAGCTAGCACAGATACGCAGTATTTT. Translating it yields CASSQETASTDTQYF. The gene calls are TRBV4-2 and TRBJ2-3; D ambiguous. V lost 0 bases, J lost 0 bases, and 7 bases lay in between. This CDR3 contains 15 residues. Germline V gives CDR1 LGHNA, CDR2 YNFKEQ.

The J gene is TRBJ2-3, the V gene TRBV19, with D maybe TRBD2 (7 bases). The V end was cut by 4 bases, the J end by 2 bases, with 13 bases between. CDR1 is LNHDA and CDR2 is SQIVND in the germline V gene (reference sequence). The CDR3 is 15 amino acids. The CDR3 DNA reads TGTGCCAGTAGTAAGTCGGCGGGGGCCACAGATACGCAGTATTTT. Residues: CASSKSAGATDTQYF. Complete variable domain (other parts from reference TRBV19 and TRBJ2-3): DGGITQSPKYLFRKEGQNVTLSCEQNLNHDAMYWYRQDPGQGLRLIYYSQIVNDFQKGDIAEGYSVSREKKESFPLTVTSAQKNPTAFYLCASSKSAGATDTQYFGPGTRLTVL.

This clone was counted once. The chain uses TRBV5-1 and TRBJ1-1, with D uncertain. The germline V gene has CDR1 SGHRS and CDR2 YFSETQ. The length of the CDR3 is 14 residues. The V end lost 2 bases, the J end lost 1 base, and 9 bases lay between the germline ends. CDR3 sequence: CASSLRQANTEAFF. The CDR3 coding sequence is TGCGCCAGCAGCTTAAGGCAGGCGAACACTGAAGCTTTCTTT.

The chain is built from TRBV27 and TRBJ1-2, with TRBD1 matching 7 bases. CDR1 MNHEY and CDR2 SMNVEV come from the germline V gene (reference sequence). The CDR3 runs to 15 residues. The trim removed 4 bases at V and 5 bases at J, leaving 10 bases unmatched. CDR3 residues: CASSSPKGGRYGYTF. CDR3 nucleotide sequence: TGTGCCAGCAGTTCGCCCAAAGGGGGCAGGTATGGCTACACCTTC.

The rearrangement links TRBV19 to TRBJ1-3, with 7 nucleotides matching TRBD1. CDR1 LNHDA and CDR2 SQIVND come from the germline V gene (reference sequence). V lost 9 bases and J lost 0; bases outside the gene matches: 2. The CDR3 is made up of 13 amino acids. CDR3 protein: CASGTDSGNTIYF. The CDR3 coding sequence is TGTGCCAGCGGGACAGACTCTGGAAACACCATATATTTT. Full variable domain (outside the CDR3, taken from reference TRBV19 and TRBJ1-3): DGGITQSPKYLFRKEGQNVTLSCEQNLNHDAMYWYRQDPGQGLRLIYYSQIVNDFQKGDIAEGYSVSREKKESFPLTVTSAQKNPTAFYLCASGTDSGNTIYFGEGSWLTVV.

The chain employs TRBV2 and TRBJ2-5; possible D gene TRBD2, 6 bases. Per the germline V gene, CDR1 is SNHLY and CDR2 is FYNNEI. The CDR3 consists of 14 residues. V was pared by 2 bases and J by 2 bases, with 9 bases between. The DNA of the CDR3 is TGTGCCAGCAGTGAACTGGGGGGACAAGAGACCCAGTACTTC. It is translated as CASSELGGQETQYF.

The V gene is TRBV9, the J gene TRBJ2-3; 7 nucleotides line up with TRBD1. The germline V gene has CDR1 SGDLS and CDR2 YYNGEE. After removal of 0 bases from V and 3 bases from J, the junction contained 16 bases not matched to a gene. There are 19 residues in the CDR3. The CDR3 here is CASSVAPAGGSKGTDTQYF. CDR3 DNA: TGTGCCAGCAGCGTAGCTCCGGCAGGGGGTAGTAAGGGAACAGATACGCAGTATTTT. The variable domain in full, with the rest retrieved from reference TRBV9 and TRBJ2-3, is DSGVTQTPKHLITATGQRVTLRCSPRSGDLSVYWYQQSLDQGLQFLIQYYNGEERAKGNILERFSAQQFPDLHSELNLSSLELGDSALYFCASSVAPAGGSKGTDTQYFGPGTRLTVL.

The chain carries TRBV5-1 and TRBJ2-7, with D perhaps TRBD1 (6 bases). Germline lookup yields CDR1 SGHRS and CDR2 YFSETQ. Trimming shortened V by 4 bases and J by 0 bases, and 8 bases separated the two germline ends. The CDR3 contains 13 residues. CDR3 sequence (DNA): TGCGCCAGCAGCACAGGGTCCTCCTACGAGCAGTACTTC. This sequence encodes CASSTGSSYEQYF.

This clone is a singleton in its sample. The gene calls are TRBV24-1 and TRBJ2-1; 8 bases line up with TRBD1. J gave up 8 bases and V 4 bases, and 9 bases lay outside the gene matches. CDR3 length: 15 residues. In germline, CDR1 is KGHDR, CDR2 SFDVKD. This CDR3 reads CATSESGTGLYEQFF. Written as DNA, the CDR3 is TGTGCCACCAGTGAGTCCGGGACAGGCCTTTATGAGCAGTTCTTC.

This chain uses TRBV3-1 (or the pseudogene TRBV3-2) with TRBJ1-1; possible D gene TRBD1, 6 bases. The germline V gene encodes CDR1 LGHDT and CDR2 YNNKEL (reference sequence). Trimming shortened V by 2 bases and J by 5 bases, and 9 bases separated the two germline ends. CDR3 length equals 13 residues. The CDR3 sequence is CASSQPGHTEAFF. The CDR3 DNA follows: TGTGCCAGCAGCCAACCGGGACATACTGAAGCTTTCTTT.

The V and J genes are TRBV30 and TRBJ1-6; D may be TRBD1 (5 bases). V was cut by 3 bases and J by 7 bases, with 10 bases left in between. Per the germline V gene, CDR1 is GTSNPN and CDR2 is SVGIG (reference sequence). CDR3 size: 13 residues. This chain's CDR3 is CAWRTAYNSPLHF. The CDR3 DNA follows: TGTGCCTGGAGGACAGCTTACAATTCACCCCTCCACTTT.

The chain has TRBV6-4 and TRBJ1-2; 10 bases match TRBD1. The germline V gene has CDR1 MRHNA and CDR2 SNTAGT. With V trimmed by 0 bases and J by 6 bases, 7 bases remained unmatched. The length of the CDR3 is 16 residues. The chain's CDR3 is CASSDSFRDRGHGYTF. The CDR3, as DNA: TGTGCCAGCAGTGACTCGTTTAGGGACAGGGGCCATGGCTACACCTTC.

This clone was detected a few times. The V gene is TRBV14, the J gene TRBJ2-3, with 7 bases fitting TRBD1. Germline lookup yields CDR1 SGHDN and CDR2 FVKESK. The CDR3 sequence is 16 residues long. V shed 4 bases, J shed 3 bases, and the junction held 10 bases outside the gene matches. CDR3 residues: CASSPPGGFRTDTQYF. CDR3 nucleotides: TGTGCCAGCAGCCCCCCAGGGGGATTCAGAACAGATACGCAGTATTTT.

This chain links TRBV28 with TRBJ2-7, with D tentatively TRBD2 (5 bases). V was cut by 2 bases and J by 2 bases, with 16 bases left in between. The length of the CDR3 is 16 residues. CDR1 MDHEN and CDR2 SYDVKM come from the germline V gene. The CDR3 region has the DNA TGTGCCAGCAGTTTAGGTTCCGGGATAAGGGCCTACGAGCAGTACTTC. Protein: CASSLGSGIRAYEQYF. The entire variable domain, with the rest obtained from reference TRBV28 and TRBJ2-7, is as follows: DVKVTQSSRYLVKRTGEKVFLECVQDMDHENMFWYRQDPGLGLRLIYFSYDVKMKEKGDIPEGYSVSREKKERFSLILESASTNQTSMYLCASSLGSGIRAYEQYFGPGTRLTVT.

This clone was found once. The J gene is TRBJ2-7, the V gene TRBV3-1 (or the pseudogene TRBV3-2); 8 bases agree with TRBD2. CDR1 and CDR2 (germline): LGHDT, YNNKEL (reference sequence). CDR3 length equals 15 residues. With V trimmed by 1 base and J by 5 bases, 7 bases remained unmatched. The CDR3 DNA is TGTGCCAGCAGCCAAGCGGGAGGGCCACGGGACGAGCAGTACTTC. This encodes CASSQAGGPRDEQYF.